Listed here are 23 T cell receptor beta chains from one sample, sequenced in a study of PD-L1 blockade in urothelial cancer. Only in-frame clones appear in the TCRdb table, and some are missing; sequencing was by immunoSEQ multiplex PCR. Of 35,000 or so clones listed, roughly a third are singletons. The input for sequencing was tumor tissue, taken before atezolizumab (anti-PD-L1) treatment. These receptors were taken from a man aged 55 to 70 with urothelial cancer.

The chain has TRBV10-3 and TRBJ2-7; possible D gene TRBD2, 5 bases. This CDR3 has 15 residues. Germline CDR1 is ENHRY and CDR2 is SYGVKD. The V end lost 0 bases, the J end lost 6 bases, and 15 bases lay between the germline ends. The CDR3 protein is CAISESIARGREQYF. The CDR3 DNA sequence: TGTGCCATCAGTGAGTCGATTGCCCGAGGGCGCGAGCAGTACTTC.

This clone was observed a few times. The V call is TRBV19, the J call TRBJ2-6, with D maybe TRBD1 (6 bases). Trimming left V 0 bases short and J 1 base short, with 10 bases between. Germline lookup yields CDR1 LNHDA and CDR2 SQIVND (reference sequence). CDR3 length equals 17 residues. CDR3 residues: CASSIDPGTSGANVLTF. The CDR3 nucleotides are TGTGCCAGTAGTATAGACCCCGGGACATCTGGGGCCAACGTCCTGACTTTC.

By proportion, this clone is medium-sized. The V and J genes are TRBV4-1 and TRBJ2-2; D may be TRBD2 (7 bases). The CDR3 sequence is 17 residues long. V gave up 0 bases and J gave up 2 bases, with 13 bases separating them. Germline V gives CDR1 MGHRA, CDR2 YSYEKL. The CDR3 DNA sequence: TGCGCCAGCAGCCAAGAGGGCGGGGGCGTTAACACCGGGGAGCTGTTTTTT. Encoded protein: CASSQEGGGVNTGELFF.

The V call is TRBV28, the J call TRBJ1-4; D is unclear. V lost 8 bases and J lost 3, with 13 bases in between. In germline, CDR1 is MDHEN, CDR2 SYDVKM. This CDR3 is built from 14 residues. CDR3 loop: CASGYTAANEKLFF. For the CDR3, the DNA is TGTGCCAGCGGGTACACGGCAGCTAATGAAAAACTGTTTTTT.

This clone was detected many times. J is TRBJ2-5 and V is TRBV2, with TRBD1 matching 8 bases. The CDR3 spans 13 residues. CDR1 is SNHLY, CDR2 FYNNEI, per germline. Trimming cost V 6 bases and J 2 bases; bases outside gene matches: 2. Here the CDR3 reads CASSRDRQETQYF. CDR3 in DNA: TGTGCCAGCAGCCGGGACAGGCAAGAGACCCAGTACTTC.

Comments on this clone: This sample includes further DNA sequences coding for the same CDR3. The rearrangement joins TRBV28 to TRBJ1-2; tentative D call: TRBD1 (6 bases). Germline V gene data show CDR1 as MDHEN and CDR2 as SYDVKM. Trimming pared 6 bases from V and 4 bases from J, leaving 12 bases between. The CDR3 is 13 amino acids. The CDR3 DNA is TGTGCCAGCAGCCTAGGGGGTTTCTATGGCTACACCTTC. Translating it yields CASSLGGFYGYTF.

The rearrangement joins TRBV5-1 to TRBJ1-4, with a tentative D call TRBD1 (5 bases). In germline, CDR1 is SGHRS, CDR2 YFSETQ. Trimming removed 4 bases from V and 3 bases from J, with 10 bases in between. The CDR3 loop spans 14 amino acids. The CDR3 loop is CASSGGLSNEKLFF. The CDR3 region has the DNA TGCGCCAGCAGCGGGGGACTCTCTAATGAAAAACTGTTTTTT.

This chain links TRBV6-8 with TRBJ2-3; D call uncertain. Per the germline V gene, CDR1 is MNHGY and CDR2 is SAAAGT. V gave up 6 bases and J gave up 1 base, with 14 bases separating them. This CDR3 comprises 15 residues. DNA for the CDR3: TGTGCCAGCAGCCCGGGCTGGTCCGGCACAGATACGCAGTATTTT. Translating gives CASSPGWSGTDTQYF.

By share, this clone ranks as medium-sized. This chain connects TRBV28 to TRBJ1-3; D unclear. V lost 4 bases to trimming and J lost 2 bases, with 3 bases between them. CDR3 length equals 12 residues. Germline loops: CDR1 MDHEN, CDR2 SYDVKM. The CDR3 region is CASSSPGNTIYF. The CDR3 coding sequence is TGTGCCAGCAGTTCCCCTGGAAACACCATATATTTT.

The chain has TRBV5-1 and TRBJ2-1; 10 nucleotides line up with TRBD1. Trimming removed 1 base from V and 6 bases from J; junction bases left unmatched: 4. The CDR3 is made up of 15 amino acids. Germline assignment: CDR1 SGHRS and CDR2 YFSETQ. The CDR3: CASSLWDRGINEQFF. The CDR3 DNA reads TGCGCCAGCAGCTTGTGGGACAGGGGTATCAATGAGCAGTTCTTC.

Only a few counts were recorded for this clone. CDR3 sequence reads: CASSPFGRLDSSTDTQYF. The CDR3 nucleotides read TGTGCCAGCAGCCCGTTCGGGCGCTTAGACTCTAGCACAGATACGCAGTATTTT. The chain links TRBV11-3 to TRBJ2-3; no firm D call. The ends were cut back, 5 bases at V and 0 bases at J, with 21 bases in the middle. CDR1 and CDR2 (germline): SGHNT, YENEEA. The CDR3 is 18 amino acids.

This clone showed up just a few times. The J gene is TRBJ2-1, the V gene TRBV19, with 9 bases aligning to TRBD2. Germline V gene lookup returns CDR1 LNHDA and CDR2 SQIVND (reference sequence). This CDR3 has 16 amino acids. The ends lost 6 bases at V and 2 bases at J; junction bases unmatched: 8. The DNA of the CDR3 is TGTGCCAGTAGGGGGGAAGGACTAGCGACCTACAATGAGCAGTTCTTC. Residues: CASRGEGLATYNEQFF.

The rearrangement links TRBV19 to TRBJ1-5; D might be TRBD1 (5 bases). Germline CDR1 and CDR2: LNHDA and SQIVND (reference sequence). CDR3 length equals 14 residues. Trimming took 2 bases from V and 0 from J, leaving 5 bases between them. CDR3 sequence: CASSIQGSNQPQHF. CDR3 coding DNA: TGTGCCAGTAGTATACAGGGTAGCAATCAGCCCCAGCATTTT.

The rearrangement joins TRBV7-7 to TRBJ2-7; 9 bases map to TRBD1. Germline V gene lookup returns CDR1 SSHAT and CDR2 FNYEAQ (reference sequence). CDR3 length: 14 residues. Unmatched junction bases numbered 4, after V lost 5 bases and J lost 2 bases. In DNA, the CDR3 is TGTGCCAGCAGCCTACAGGGGGCAACCTACGAGCAGTACTTC. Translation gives CASSLQGATYEQYF.

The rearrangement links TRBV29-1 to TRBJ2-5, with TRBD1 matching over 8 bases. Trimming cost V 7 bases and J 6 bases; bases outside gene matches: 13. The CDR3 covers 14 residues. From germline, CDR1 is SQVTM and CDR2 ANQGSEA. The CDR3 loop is CSGTGQDHGKTQYF. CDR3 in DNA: TGCAGCGGAACGGGACAGGACCACGGGAAGACCCAGTACTTC.

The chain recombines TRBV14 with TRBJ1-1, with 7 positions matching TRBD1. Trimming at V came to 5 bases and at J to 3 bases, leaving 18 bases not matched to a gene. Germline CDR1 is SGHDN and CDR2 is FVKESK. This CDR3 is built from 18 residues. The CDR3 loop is CASSLRFTGTALDTEAFF. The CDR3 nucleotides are TGTGCCAGCAGCTTAAGATTCACCGGGACAGCGTTAGACACTGAAGCTTTCTTT.

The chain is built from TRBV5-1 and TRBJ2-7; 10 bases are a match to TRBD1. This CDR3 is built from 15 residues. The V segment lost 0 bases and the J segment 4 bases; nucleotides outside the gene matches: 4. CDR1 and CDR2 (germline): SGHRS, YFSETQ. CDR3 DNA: TGCGCCAGCAGCTTGGGGACAGGGGGTCTATACGAGCAGTACTTC. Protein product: CASSLGTGGLYEQYF.

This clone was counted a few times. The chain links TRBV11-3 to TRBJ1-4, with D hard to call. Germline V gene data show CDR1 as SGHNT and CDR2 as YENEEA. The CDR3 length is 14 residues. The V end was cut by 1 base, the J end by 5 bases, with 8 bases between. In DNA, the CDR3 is TGTGCCAGCAGCTTAGGGTTGCAAAATGAAAAACTGTTTTTT. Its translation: CASSLGLQNEKLFF.

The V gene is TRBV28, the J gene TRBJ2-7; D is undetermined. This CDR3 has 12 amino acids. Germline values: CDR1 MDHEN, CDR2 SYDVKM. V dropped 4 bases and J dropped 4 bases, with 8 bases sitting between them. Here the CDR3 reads CASSSSEYEQYF. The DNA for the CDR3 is TGTGCCAGCAGTTCCTCGGAGTACGAGCAGTACTTC.

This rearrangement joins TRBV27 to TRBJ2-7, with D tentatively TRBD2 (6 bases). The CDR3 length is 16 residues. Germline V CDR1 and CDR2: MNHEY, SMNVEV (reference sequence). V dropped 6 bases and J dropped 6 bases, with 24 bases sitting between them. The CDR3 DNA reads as TGTGCCAGCAGCCATGCGGGATTCCGGCCTCCGGGCGAGCAGTACTTC. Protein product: CASSHAGFRPPGEQYF.

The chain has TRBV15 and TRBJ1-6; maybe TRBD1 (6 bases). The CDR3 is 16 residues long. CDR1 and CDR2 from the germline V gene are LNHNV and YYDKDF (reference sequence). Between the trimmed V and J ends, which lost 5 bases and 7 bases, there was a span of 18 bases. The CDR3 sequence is CATSVEGAGGNSPLHF. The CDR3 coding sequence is TGTGCCACCAGCGTGGAAGGGGCCGGGGGCAATTCACCCCTCCACTTT.

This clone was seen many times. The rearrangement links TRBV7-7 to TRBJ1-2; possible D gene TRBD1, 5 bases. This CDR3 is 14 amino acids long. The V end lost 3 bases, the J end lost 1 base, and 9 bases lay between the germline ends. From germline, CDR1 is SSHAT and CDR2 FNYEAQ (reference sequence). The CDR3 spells CASSLVGVNYGYTF. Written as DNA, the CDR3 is TGTGCCAGCAGCTTGGTGGGGGTTAACTATGGCTACACCTTC.

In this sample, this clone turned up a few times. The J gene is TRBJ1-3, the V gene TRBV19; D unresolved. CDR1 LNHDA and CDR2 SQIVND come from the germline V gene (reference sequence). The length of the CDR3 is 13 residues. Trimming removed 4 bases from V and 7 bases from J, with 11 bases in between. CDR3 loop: CASSKGESNTIYF. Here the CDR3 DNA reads TGTGCCAGTAGTAAGGGAGAGAGTAACACCATATATTTT.